The present T cell receptor (beta chain) was sequenced within a study of identical twins (dated by TCRdb to the mid-2010s). A note on the overall study: To test whether fetal clonotypes persist, this study deep-sequenced TCR alpha and beta repertoires from monozygotic twins, from unrelated adults of various ages, and from cord blood. To rule out contamination, the twin experiments were replicated at different times with different library preparation protocols.

Every donor was a healthy Caucasian. Three pairs of female monozygotic twins, all aged about 18 to 30 years, made up the twin cohort. Peripheral blood mononuclear cells were the source from which RNA for the TCR libraries was isolated. Results the study describes overall, beyond this receptor: Recombination models systematically underestimated out-of-frame TCR alpha sharing in monozygotic twins but agreed with sharing between unrelated individuals. Invariant T cells such as MAIT and iNKT could partly confound zero-insertion analyses, although diverse VJ usage argued against such confounding for most clonotypes. Conclusions relied on cross-sectional statistical analysis, since the same donors could not be followed over many years. Compared with coincidental sharing between unrelated individuals, out-of-frame TCR alpha sequences shared between twins had an excess of sequences with low generation probability. Abundant cord blood beta clonotypes had fewer insertions, young adult naive repertoires showed a similar but weaker trend, and memory repertoires showed no such trend. The excess sharing between twins in beta out-of-frame sequences was weaker because fewer shared sequences reduced the signal-to-noise ratio.

CDR1 SGHRS and CDR2 YFSETQ are derived from the germline V gene. From its cysteine to its phenylalanine, the CDR3 spans 15 amino acids. This entry keeps only the CDR3 DNA: 45 bases, framed from base 1. A distance of 19 bases separates the germline ends of V and J, which lose 6 bases and 6 bases respectively. Receptors were amplified or captured by 5' RACE. Data came from an Illumina HiSeq 2000. A universal primer binding site was added through template switching, and the final cDNA carried a unique molecular identifier so that TCR cDNA molecules could be counted accurately. Specific primers in the conserved constant-segment region were used to synthesize first-strand cDNA for TCR alpha and beta chains. To control for contamination, every cDNA library carried two barcodes: a SMART-Mk sample barcode plus Illumina barcodes. TruSeq adapter sequences, together with Illumina sample barcodes, were added in two successive PCR steps. TCR alpha and beta cDNA libraries were sequenced on the Illumina HiSeq platform with custom primers. As for how the authors treated the data: Raw reads were processed with MiGEC to extract unique molecular identifiers, and MiXCR was used to determine CDR3 positions. Recombination models were inferred per individual with the repgenHMM and IGoR tools using an EM algorithm. The tcR package in R was used for shared clonotype analysis, with sharing normalized by the product of cloneset sizes. To study raw recombination free of thymic and clonal selection effects, out-of-frame nonproductive sequences were analyzed. TCRdb reprocessed the public reads (quality trimming at Q25 with fastp, clone calling with MiXCR) and kept in-frame beta chains. One record per CDR3 amino acid sequence lists the most common genes and DNA. The authors' filters were not applied to this entry. The sample contains some 900,000 distinct CDR3 sequences, 9% to 15% of them found a single time. Together, the top ten hold around 1.6% of the sample.

Only a few counts were recorded for this clonotype. What antigen it recognizes has not been identified. Base quality data are lacking; no much larger clone is found one base away. This sample was shared with a second study, whose subject was yellow fever vaccine responses in identical twins. In that second paper, the authors write: The T cell response to vaccination in identical twins was reported by the authors to appear partly convergent and partly personalized. In the study, vaccine-responding T cell clones were precisely tracked in identical twins.

Sequencing used PBMCs. The chain employs TRBV5-1 and TRBJ2-1; the D gene cannot be resolved reliably. This receptor was taken from a woman in her late teens or twenties in good health. The sequenced DNA is TGCGCCAGCACGATCGACCCCCGTGGACCCAATGAGCAGTTCTTC. This gives the protein CASTIDPRGPNEQFF.